What follows are 31 T cell receptor beta chains derived from one specimen sequenced in a study of cytomegalovirus exposure and HLA in healthy donors (dated by TCRdb to the late 2010s). Library preparation employed the immunoSEQ multiplex PCR assay. A mixture of 60 forward primers for TCR Vbeta segments and 13 reverse primers for TCR Jbeta segments was used in the multiplex PCR. The clones in this table, taken by TCRdb from immuneACCESS, are in-frame only. Not every clone is retained; where verified, under half of the shortfall comes from an unresolved V gene, and the cause of the rest is unknown. Counted in this sample were 120,000 to 150,000 clones; under 85% of them appeared once. The top ten constitute about 1% of the sample. Source material: PBMCs. These receptor sequences come from a man aged 18 to 30 in good health and CMV-seronegative.

DNA for the CDR3: TGTGCCAGCAGCCCCCGGACAGCCACAACTAATGAAAAACTGTTTTTT. It specifies CASSPRTATTNEKLFF. The V call is TRBV7-8, the J call TRBJ1-4; D may be TRBD1 (6 bases). Per the germline V gene, CDR1 is SGHVS and CDR2 is FQNEAQ. The CDR3 length is 16 residues. V dropped 5 bases and J dropped 0 bases, with 13 bases sitting between them.

The V gene is TRBV7-9, the J gene TRBJ2-7; TRBD2 aligns across 11 bases. The trim removed 3 bases at V and 2 bases at J, leaving 12 bases unmatched. Per germline, CDR1 SEHNR and CDR2 FQNEAQ (reference sequence). The length of the CDR3 is 18 residues. The CDR3 DNA is TGTGCCAGCAGCTTCACCCTAGCGGGGGGCTTCGGGGCCTACGAGCAGTACTTC. Translated: CASSFTLAGGFGAYEQYF.

The rearrangement links TRBV13 to TRBJ1-4; D may be TRBD1 (6 bases). Trimming removed 5 bases at V and 5 bases at J, with 9 bases between. Looked up from germline, CDR1 is PRHDT and CDR2 is FYEKMQ (reference sequence). The CDR3 sequence is 13 residues long. Written as DNA, the CDR3 is TGTGCCAGCAGCCGGACAGTAAATGAAAAACTGTTTTTT. Its protein is CASSRTVNEKLFF.

The V call is TRBV7-9, the J call TRBJ1-2; D remains ambiguous. Germline assignment: CDR1 SEHNR and CDR2 FQNEAQ (reference sequence). The CDR3 runs 14 residues. The germline V and J ends were trimmed by 5 bases and 0 bases, with 10 bases remaining between them. The CDR3 protein is CASSATTPNYGYTF. CDR3 DNA sequence: TGTGCCAGCAGCGCGACAACTCCTAACTATGGCTACACCTTC.

The chain is built from TRBV19 and TRBJ1-2, with D tentatively TRBD1 (5 bases). This CDR3 region has 13 residues. The V end was cut by 1 base, the J end by 2 bases, with 5 bases between. Germline values: CDR1 LNHDA, CDR2 SQIVND (reference sequence). The CDR3 DNA reads TGTGCCAGTAGTATAGCAGGGAACTATGGCTACACCTTC. Translating gives CASSIAGNYGYTF.

This chain links TRBV27 with TRBJ1-2, with 9 bases that match TRBD1. Trimming at V came to 1 base and at J to 6 bases, leaving 15 bases not matched to a gene. CDR3 length equals 18 residues. The V gene's germline CDR1 is MNHEY and CDR2 SMNVEV (reference sequence). The CDR3 DNA reads as TGTGCCAGCAGTTTATTAGTTTCCAGGGGGACAGGGAAGGATGGCTACACCTTC. This sequence encodes CASSLLVSRGTGKDGYTF.

The chain carries TRBV4-3 and TRBJ1-2; 7 bases line up with TRBD1. Germline trimming cut 3 bases from V and 7 bases from J; bases unmatched to any gene: 8. This CDR3 spans 14 amino acids. Germline V gives CDR1 LGHNA, CDR2 YSLEER. The chain's CDR3 is CASSHLQGLGGYTF. The DNA for the CDR3 is TGCGCCAGCAGCCACCTACAGGGGCTCGGTGGCTACACCTTC.

This chain joins TRBV29-1 and TRBJ2-7; 8 bases are a match to TRBD2. Germline V gene sequence: CDR1 SQVTM, CDR2 ANQGSEA. The CDR3 has 12 residues. Trimming took 4 bases from V and 3 from J; bases not matched to a gene: 2. CDR3 DNA sequence: TGCAGCGTTGCGGGGGGGCTCTACGAGCAGTACTTC. Protein product: CSVAGGLYEQYF.

The chain carries TRBV29-1 and TRBJ2-2; 12 nucleotides line up with TRBD1. The V gene's germline CDR1 is SQVTM and CDR2 ANQGSEA. The CDR3 is 15 residues long. V trimming: 6 bases; J trimming: 2 bases; junction bases outside the gene matches: 4. CDR3 sequence (DNA): TGCAGCGTCGACGGGACAGGGGGCAACACCGGGGAGCTGTTTTTT. Residues: CSVDGTGGNTGELFF.

The V and J genes are TRBV5-6 and TRBJ2-1; D uncertain. Per the germline V gene, CDR1 is SGHDT and CDR2 is YYEEEE. The V gene lost 9 bases and the J gene lost 0 bases, with 16 bases spanning the gap. The CDR3 consists of 15 residues. The CDR3 protein is CATNTFRSSYNEQFF. The CDR3 nucleotides read TGTGCCACTAATACCTTTAGGAGCTCCTACAATGAGCAGTTCTTC.

The J gene is TRBJ2-5, the V gene TRBV19, with 8 bases matching TRBD1. V lost 3 bases and J lost 5; bases outside the gene matches: 5. Germline CDR1 reads LNHDA; CDR2 reads SQIVND (reference sequence). CDR3 length: 14 amino acids. The CDR3 sequence is CASSIWDRSETQYF. In DNA, the CDR3 is TGTGCCAGTAGTATCTGGGACAGGTCGGAGACCCAGTACTTC. The full variable domain, its missing parts supplied by reference TRBV19 and TRBJ2-5, is DGGITQSPKYLFRKEGQNVTLSCEQNLNHDAMYWYRQDPGQGLRLIYYSQIVNDFQKGDIAEGYSVSREKKESFPLTVTSAQKNPTAFYLCASSIWDRSETQYFGPGTRLLVL.

The chain employs TRBV7-2 and TRBJ1-5; 8 bases match TRBD1. V shed 3 bases and J 8 bases; nucleotides not matched to a gene: 6. Germline CDR1 reads SGHTA; CDR2 reads FQGNSA. CDR3 length: 14 residues. The CDR3 reads CASSFRQGYEPQHF. CDR3 in DNA: TGTGCCAGCAGCTTCCGACAGGGGTATGAGCCCCAGCATTTT.

This clone has only a few counts. The chain employs TRBV5-6 and TRBJ1-4, with 8 bases identical to TRBD1. J lost 8 bases, V lost 4 bases, and 13 bases had no gene match. This CDR3 spans 16 amino acids. Per the germline V gene, CDR1 is SGHDT and CDR2 is YYEEEE. The CDR3 sequence is CASSAPGGPGQEKLFF. DNA for the CDR3: TGTGCCAGCAGCGCCCCAGGGGGCCCCGGGCAGGAAAAACTGTTTTTT.

V and J are TRBV13 and TRBJ2-3; D uncertain. Trimming cost V 4 bases and J 1 base, with 3 bases left between them. The germline V gene has CDR1 PRHDT and CDR2 FYEKMQ (reference sequence). The CDR3 loop spans 12 amino acids. CDR3 in DNA: TGTGCCAGCAGCTCCGGCACAGATACGCAGTATTTT. This encodes CASSSGTDTQYF.

The gene calls are TRBV4-3 and TRBJ1-2; D gene ambiguous. Germline CDR1 LGHNA, CDR2 YSLEER. Trimming stripped 1 base from V and 8 bases from J, with 8 bases between. The CDR3 is 12 residues long. Here the CDR3 reads CASSQGTGGYTF. CDR3 coding DNA: TGCGCCAGCAGCCAAGGGACGGGGGGCTACACCTTC.

Turning to this clone: The sample contains more than one DNA sequence encoding this CDR3. J is TRBJ2-7 and V is TRBV4-3, with a possible D match to TRBD1 (5 bases). Trimming stripped 4 bases from V and 4 bases from J, with 8 bases between. The CDR3 extends over 12 amino acids. From germline, CDR1 is LGHNA and CDR2 YSLEER. The DNA for the CDR3 is TGCGCCAGCAGCCGTCAGGGATACGAGCAGTACTTC. Protein product: CASSRQGYEQYF.

The CDR3 nucleotides read TGTGCCAGCTCACCGGACAGGTCAACTAATGAAAAACTGTTTTTT. Translation: CASSPDRSTNEKLFF. This chain uses TRBV18 with TRBJ1-4, with 7 bases lining up with TRBD1. The CDR3 consists of 15 residues. Germline V lookup: CDR1 KGHSH, CDR2 LQKENI. Trimming took 3 bases from V and 0 from J; bases not matched to a gene: 1.

The V and J genes are TRBV6-1 and TRBJ2-7, with a possible D match to TRBD1 (5 bases). Trimming took 4 bases from V and 3 from J, leaving 10 bases between them. The CDR3 loop spans 13 amino acids. Germline V gene data show CDR1 as MNHNS and CDR2 as SASEGT. The CDR3 reads CASSGGWDYEQYF. The CDR3 DNA follows: TGTGCCAGCAGTGGGGGCTGGGACTACGAGCAGTACTTC.

V is TRBV5-4 and J is TRBJ2-7; D gene unclear. Trimming pared 0 bases from V and 2 bases from J, leaving 6 bases between. This CDR3 is built from 13 residues. Germline V gene data show CDR1 as SGHNT and CDR2 as YYREEE (reference sequence). The CDR3 nucleotides are TGTGCCAGCAGCTTGGACAGTCCCTACGAGCAGTACTTC. Translating it yields CASSLDSPYEQYF.

V is TRBV27 and J is TRBJ1-2; 7 nucleotides align to TRBD1. This CDR3 has 15 residues. Per germline, CDR1 MNHEY and CDR2 SMNVEV (reference sequence). After removal of 2 bases from V and 2 bases from J, the junction contained 5 bases not matched to a gene. CDR3 residues: CASSLRQGLNYGYTF. The CDR3 DNA reads as TGTGCCAGCAGTTTACGACAGGGTTTAAACTATGGCTACACCTTC.

This clone was recorded a few times. The chain has TRBV7-9 and TRBJ2-5, with 14 nucleotides matching TRBD2. The germline gives CDR1 SEHNR, CDR2 FQNEAQ (reference sequence). Trimming took 4 bases from V and 5 from J; bases not matched to a gene: 9. This CDR3 is 17 amino acids long. The CDR3 sequence is CASSSKRLAGGRETQYF. The CDR3 DNA reads as TGTGCCAGCAGCTCCAAACGACTAGCGGGGGGGCGGGAGACCCAGTACTTC.

V is TRBV5-1 and J is TRBJ1-2; 11 bases are a match to TRBD1. The germline V gene encodes CDR1 SGHRS and CDR2 YFSETQ. The CDR3 has 15 residues. V lost 2 bases, J lost 4 bases, and 4 bases stayed unmatched. The CDR3 protein is CASSFGTGGGYGYTF. The CDR3 nucleotides are TGCGCCAGCAGCTTCGGGACAGGGGGTGGCTATGGCTACACCTTC. Together with reference TRBV5-1 and TRBJ1-2, the CDR3 gives the full variable domain: KAGVTQTPRYLIKTRGQQVTLSCSPISGHRSVSWYQQTPGQGLQFLFEYFSETQRNKGNFPGRFSGRQFSNSRSEMNVSTLELGDSALYLCASSFGTGGGYGYTFGSGTRLTVV.

The gene calls are TRBV10-3 and TRBJ2-3, with D possibly being TRBD1 (5 bases). Germline loops: CDR1 ENHRY, CDR2 SYGVKD. The CDR3 runs to 11 residues. Trimming left V 8 bases short and J 5 bases short, with 8 bases between. CDR3 region: CAISREDTQYF. Here the CDR3 DNA reads TGTGCCATCTCCAGGGAAGATACGCAGTATTTT.

This clone was observed a single time. This chain uses TRBV4-1 with TRBJ2-7; TRBD1 aligns across 8 bases. Trimming took 1 base from V and 4 from J; bases not matched to a gene: 6. Germline CDR1 is MGHRA and CDR2 is YSYEKL. This CDR3 is built from 15 residues. The CDR3 DNA reads TGCGCCAGCAGCCAAGTTGGGCAGGGGGCTTACGAGCAGTACTTC. This translates into CASSQVGQGAYEQYF.

The chain links TRBV27 to TRBJ2-7; 7 bases line up with TRBD1. V lost 5 bases and J lost 7; bases outside the gene matches: 5. CDR1 MNHEY and CDR2 SMNVEV come from the germline V gene (reference sequence). The length of the CDR3 is 12 residues. As DNA, the CDR3 is TGTGCCAGCAGTCCCCACAGGGGAGAGCAGTACTTC. It encodes CASSPHRGEQYF.

CDR3 in amino acids: CSADSYNEQFF. In DNA, the CDR3 is TGCAGTGCCGACAGCTACAATGAGCAGTTCTTC. The J gene is TRBJ2-1, the V gene TRBV20-1; TRBD1 might be the D (5 bases). V was cut by 6 bases and J by 3 bases, with 6 bases left in between. CDR1 and CDR2 from the germline V gene are DFQATT and SNEGSKA (reference sequence). The CDR3 contains 11 residues.

This chain links TRBV9 with TRBJ1-2; 10 nucleotides agree with TRBD1. The junction had 8 bases not matched to a gene; V was cut back by 3 bases and J by 6 bases. The CDR3 has 15 amino acids. The germline V gene has CDR1 SGDLS and CDR2 YYNGEE. The CDR3 here is CASSGSEGQGNGYTF. The CDR3 region has the DNA TGTGCCAGCAGCGGGAGTGAGGGACAGGGGAATGGCTACACCTTC.

The chain couples TRBV30 to TRBJ2-7, with 10 bases that match TRBD1. From germline, CDR1 is GTSNPN and CDR2 SVGIG (reference sequence). V lost 1 base and J lost 7; bases outside the gene matches: 4. The CDR3 totals 13 residues. The CDR3 DNA reads as TGTGCCTGGAGTGGACAGGGGGCCGGAGAGCAGTACTTC. It encodes CAWSGQGAGEQYF. Full variable domain (remainder filled in from reference TRBV30 and TRBJ2-7): SQTIHQWPATLVQPVGSPLSLECTVEGTSNPNLYWYRQAAGRGLQLLFYSVGIGQISSEVPQNLSASRPQDRQFILSSKKLLLSDSGFYLCAWSGQGAGEQYFGPGTRLTVT.

This chain connects TRBV7-2 to TRBJ2-2; 7 nucleotides match TRBD1. The CDR3 spans 15 residues. Germline V CDR1 and CDR2: SGHTA, FQGNSA. With V trimmed by 5 bases and J by 1 base, 4 bases remained unmatched. CDR3: CASSPGTENTGELFF. The CDR3 nucleotides read TGTGCCAGCAGCCCCGGGACAGAGAACACCGGGGAGCTGTTTTTT. The entire variable domain, with the rest obtained from reference TRBV7-2 and TRBJ2-2, is as follows: GAGVSQSPSNKVTEKGKDVELRCDPISGHTALYWYRQSLGQGLEFLIYFQGNSAPDKSGLPSDRFSAERTGGSVSTLTIQRTQQEDSAVYLCASSPGTENTGELFFGEGSRLTVL.

The gene calls are TRBV6-1 and TRBJ2-1; the match to TRBD1 covers 9 bases. J gave up 8 bases and V 6 bases, and 8 bases lay outside the gene matches. The germline V gene encodes CDR1 MNHNS and CDR2 SASEGT. The CDR3 loop spans 14 amino acids. The CDR3 loop is CASSSGQGNHEQFF. The CDR3 nucleotides are TGTGCCAGCAGCAGCGGACAGGGGAACCATGAGCAGTTCTTC.

The chain uses TRBV10-3 and TRBJ1-1, with D hard to call. Deletions cut 7 bases from V and 2 bases from J, with 11 bases between. Germline CDR1 reads ENHRY; CDR2 reads SYGVKD. This CDR3 region has 13 residues. CDR3 in DNA: TGTGCCATCACAGCGGGCCCTAACACTGAAGCTTTCTTT. This translates into CAITAGPNTEAFF.